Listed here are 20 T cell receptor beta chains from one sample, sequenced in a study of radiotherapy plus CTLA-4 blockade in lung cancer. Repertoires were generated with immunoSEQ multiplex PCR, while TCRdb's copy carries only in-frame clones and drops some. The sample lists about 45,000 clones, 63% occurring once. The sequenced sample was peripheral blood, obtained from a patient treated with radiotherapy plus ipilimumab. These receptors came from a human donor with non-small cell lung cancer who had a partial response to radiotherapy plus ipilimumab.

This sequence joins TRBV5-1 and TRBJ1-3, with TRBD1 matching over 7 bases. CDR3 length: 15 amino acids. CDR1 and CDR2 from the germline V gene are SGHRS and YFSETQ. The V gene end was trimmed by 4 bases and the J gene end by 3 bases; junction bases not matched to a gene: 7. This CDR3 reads CASSQAGTDGNTIYF. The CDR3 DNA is TGCGCCAGCAGCCAAGCCGGGACAGATGGAAACACCATATATTTT.

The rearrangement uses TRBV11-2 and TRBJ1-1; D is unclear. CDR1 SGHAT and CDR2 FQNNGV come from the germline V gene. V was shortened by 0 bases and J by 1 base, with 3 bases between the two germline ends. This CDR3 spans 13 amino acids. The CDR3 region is CASSLDGNTEAFF. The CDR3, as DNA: TGTGCCAGCAGCTTAGACGGGAACACTGAAGCTTTCTTT.

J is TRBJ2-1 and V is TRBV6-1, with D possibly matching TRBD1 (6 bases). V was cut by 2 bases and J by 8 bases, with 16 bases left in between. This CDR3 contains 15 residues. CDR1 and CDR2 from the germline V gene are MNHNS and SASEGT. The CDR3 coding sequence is TGTGCCAGCAGTGAAATGAGGGGGTACAACGATGAGCAGTTCTTC. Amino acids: CASSEMRGYNDEQFF.

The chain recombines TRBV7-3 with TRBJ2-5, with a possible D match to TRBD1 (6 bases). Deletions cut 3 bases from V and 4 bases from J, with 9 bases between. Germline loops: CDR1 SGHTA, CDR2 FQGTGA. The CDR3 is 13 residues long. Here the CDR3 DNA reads TGTGCCAGCAGCTTGGGGGCGGGAGAGACCCAGTACTTC. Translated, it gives CASSLGAGETQYF.

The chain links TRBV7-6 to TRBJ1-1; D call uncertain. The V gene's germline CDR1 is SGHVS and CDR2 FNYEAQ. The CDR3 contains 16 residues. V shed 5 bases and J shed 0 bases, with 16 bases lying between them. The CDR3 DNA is TGTGCCAGCAGCAGCGAGAAGCATCCTTTGAACACTGAAGCTTTCTTT. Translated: CASSSEKHPLNTEAFF.

The CDR3 DNA is TGCGCCAGCAGCTTGGAGACAGGGCATAATTCACCCCTCCACTTT. Its protein product is CASSLETGHNSPLHF. V usage is TRBV5-1 and J usage is TRBJ1-6, with 7 bases matching TRBD1. V shed 0 bases, J shed 5 bases, and the junction held 2 bases outside the gene matches. This CDR3 has 15 amino acids. Germline CDR1 is SGHRS and CDR2 is YFSETQ.

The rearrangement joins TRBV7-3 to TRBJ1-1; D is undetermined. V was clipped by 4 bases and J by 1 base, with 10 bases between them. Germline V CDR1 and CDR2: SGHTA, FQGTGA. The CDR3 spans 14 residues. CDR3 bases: TGTGCCAGCAGCTCTGGTGCGGCGAACACTGAAGCTTTCTTT. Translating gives CASSSGAANTEAFF.

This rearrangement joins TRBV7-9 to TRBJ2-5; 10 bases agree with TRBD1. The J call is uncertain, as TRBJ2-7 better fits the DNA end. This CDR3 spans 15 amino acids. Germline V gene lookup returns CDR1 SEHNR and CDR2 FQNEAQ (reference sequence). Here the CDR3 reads CASSLKVGTGVEQYF. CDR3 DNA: TGTGCCAGCAGCTTAAAAGTGGGGACAGGGGTCGAGCAGTACTTC.

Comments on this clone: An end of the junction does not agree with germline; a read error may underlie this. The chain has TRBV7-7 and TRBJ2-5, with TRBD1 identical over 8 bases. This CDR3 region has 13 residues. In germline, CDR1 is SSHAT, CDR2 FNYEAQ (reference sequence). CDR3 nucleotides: TGTGCTAGCAGCCCAGGGGGCCCGGAGACCCAGTACTTC. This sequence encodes CASSPGGPETQYF.

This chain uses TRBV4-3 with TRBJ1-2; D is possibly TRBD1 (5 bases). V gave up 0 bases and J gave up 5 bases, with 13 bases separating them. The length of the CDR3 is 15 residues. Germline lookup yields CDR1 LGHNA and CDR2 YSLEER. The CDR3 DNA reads TGCGCCAGCAGCCAAGAACTCAGGGTACGTTATGGCTACACCTTC. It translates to CASSQELRVRYGYTF.

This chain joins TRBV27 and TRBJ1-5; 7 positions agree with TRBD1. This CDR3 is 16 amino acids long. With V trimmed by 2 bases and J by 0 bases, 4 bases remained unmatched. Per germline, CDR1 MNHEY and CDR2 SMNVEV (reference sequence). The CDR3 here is CASSLQGGGSNQPQHF. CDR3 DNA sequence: TGTGCCAGCAGTTTACAGGGGGGCGGTAGCAATCAGCCCCAGCATTTT.

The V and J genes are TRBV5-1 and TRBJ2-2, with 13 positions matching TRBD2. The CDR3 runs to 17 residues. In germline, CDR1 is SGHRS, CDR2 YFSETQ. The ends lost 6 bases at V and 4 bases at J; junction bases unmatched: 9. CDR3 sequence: CASTKLAGGPGTGELFF. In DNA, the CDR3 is TGCGCCAGCACCAAACTAGCGGGAGGGCCTGGCACCGGGGAGCTGTTTTTT. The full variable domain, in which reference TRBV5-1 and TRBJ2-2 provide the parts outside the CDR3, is KAGVTQTPRYLIKTRGQQVTLSCSPISGHRSVSWYQQTPGQGLQFLFEYFSETQRNKGNFPGRFSGRQFSNSRSEMNVSTLELGDSALYLCASTKLAGGPGTGELFFGEGSRLTVL.

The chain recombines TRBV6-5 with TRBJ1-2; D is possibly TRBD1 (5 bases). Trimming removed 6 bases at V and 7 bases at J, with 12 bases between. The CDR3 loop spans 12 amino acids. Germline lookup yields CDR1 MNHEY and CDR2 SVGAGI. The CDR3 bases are TGTGCCAGCAGCCAAGGGCAGGGTGGCTACACCTTC. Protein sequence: CASSQGQGGYTF.

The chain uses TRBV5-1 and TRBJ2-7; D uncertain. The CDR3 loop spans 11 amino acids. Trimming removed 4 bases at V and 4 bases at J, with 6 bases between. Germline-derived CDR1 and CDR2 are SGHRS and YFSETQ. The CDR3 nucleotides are TGCGCCAGCAGCGGCAAGTACGAGCAGTACTTC. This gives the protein CASSGKYEQYF.

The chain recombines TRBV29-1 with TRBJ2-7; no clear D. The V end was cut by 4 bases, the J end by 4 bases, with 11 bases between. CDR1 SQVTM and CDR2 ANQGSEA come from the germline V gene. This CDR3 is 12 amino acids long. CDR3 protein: CSVGQQPYEQYF. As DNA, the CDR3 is TGCAGCGTTGGCCAACAACCTTACGAGCAGTACTTC.

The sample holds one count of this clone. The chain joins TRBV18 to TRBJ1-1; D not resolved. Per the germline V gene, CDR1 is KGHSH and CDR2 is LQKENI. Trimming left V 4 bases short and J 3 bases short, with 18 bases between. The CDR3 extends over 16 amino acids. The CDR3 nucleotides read TGTGCCAGCTCACTTCCTCCTGTTAGAGGTTACACTGAAGCTTTCTTT. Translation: CASSLPPVRGYTEAFF.

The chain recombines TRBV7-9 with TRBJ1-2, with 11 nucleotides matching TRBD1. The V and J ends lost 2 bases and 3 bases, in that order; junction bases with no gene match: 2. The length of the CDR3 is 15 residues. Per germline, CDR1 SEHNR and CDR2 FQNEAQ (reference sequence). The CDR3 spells CASSLSGQGDYGYTF. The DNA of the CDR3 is TGTGCCAGCAGCTTATCGGGACAGGGGGACTATGGCTACACCTTC.

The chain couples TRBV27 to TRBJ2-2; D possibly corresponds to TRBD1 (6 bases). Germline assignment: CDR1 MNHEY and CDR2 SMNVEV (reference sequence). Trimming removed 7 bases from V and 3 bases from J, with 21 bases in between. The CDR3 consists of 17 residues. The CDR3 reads CASTPSSGEFYTGELFF. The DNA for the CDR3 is TGTGCCAGCACCCCCTCCTCAGGGGAATTTTACACCGGGGAGCTGTTTTTT.

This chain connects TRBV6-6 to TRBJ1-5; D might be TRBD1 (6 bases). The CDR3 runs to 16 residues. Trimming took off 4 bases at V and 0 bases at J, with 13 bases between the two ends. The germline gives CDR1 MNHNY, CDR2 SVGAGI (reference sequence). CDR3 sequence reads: CASSFGGGYSNQPQHF. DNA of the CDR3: TGTGCCAGCAGTTTTGGGGGCGGTTATAGCAATCAGCCCCAGCATTTT.

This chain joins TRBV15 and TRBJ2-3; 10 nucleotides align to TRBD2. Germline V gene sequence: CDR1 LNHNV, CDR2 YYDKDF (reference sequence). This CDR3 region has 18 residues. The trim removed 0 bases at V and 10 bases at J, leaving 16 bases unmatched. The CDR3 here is CATSRDRAELAGSGAQYF. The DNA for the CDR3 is TGTGCCACCAGCAGAGATCGAGCGGAACTAGCGGGATCAGGTGCGCAGTATTTT. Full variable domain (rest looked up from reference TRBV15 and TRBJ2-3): DAMVIQNPRYQVTQFGKPVTLSCSQTLNHNVMYWYQQKSSQAPKLLFHYYDKDFNNEADTPDNFQSRRPNTSFCFLDIRSPGLGDTAMYLCATSRDRAELAGSGAQYFGPGTRLTVL.